The 25 T cell receptor beta chains listed next were all sequenced from one sample in a study of cytomegalovirus exposure and HLA in healthy donors. Primers: 60 Vbeta forward and 13 Jbeta reverse. Clones were read by immunoSEQ multiplex PCR, and TCRdb kept only the in-frame ones, dropping some. This sample carries fewer than 250,000 clones, about 89% of them seen once, and the ten largest clones take around 1.4%. The source material was PBMCs. The receptor source for this set is a man in his thirties or forties in good health and CMV-seronegative.

This rearrangement joins TRBV6-6 to TRBJ1-5; TRBD1 might be the D (5 bases). Looked up from germline, CDR1 is MNHNY and CDR2 is SVGAGI (reference sequence). Trimming removed 2 bases from V and 6 bases from J, with 11 bases in between. The CDR3 extends over 14 amino acids. The CDR3 nucleotides read TGTGCCAGCAGTTACGTGGGGCTGGGTCAGCCCCAGCATTTT. Translation: CASSYVGLGQPQHF.

This clone showed up just a few times. This rearrangement joins TRBV28 to TRBJ2-5; perhaps TRBD1 as D (6 bases). V was cut by 10 bases and J by 9 bases, with 24 bases left in between. Germline CDR1 is MDHEN and CDR2 is SYDVKM. This CDR3 spans 14 amino acids. The CDR3 spells CAISGHTGSRAQYF. CDR3 bases: TGTGCCATCTCGGGACACACAGGATCAAGGGCCCAGTACTTC.

The chain joins TRBV11-1 to TRBJ2-7; 13 positions agree with TRBD2. CDR3 length: 15 amino acids. V lost 5 bases to trimming and J lost 4 bases; unmatched junction nucleotides: 5. Germline V gene lookup returns CDR1 SGHAT and CDR2 FQDESV (reference sequence). This chain's CDR3 is CASSALAGGFYEQYF. The CDR3 bases are TGTGCCAGCAGCGCACTAGCGGGAGGGTTTTACGAGCAGTACTTC. The whole variable domain, filled in from reference TRBV11-1 and TRBJ2-7, reads EAEVAQSPRYKITEKSQAVAFWCDPISGHATLYWYRQILGQGPELLVQFQDESVVDDSQLPKDRFSAERLKGVDSTLKIQPAELGDSAMYLCASSALAGGFYEQYFGPGTRLTVT.

The CDR3 DNA is TGTGCCTGCCGAGGACTAAGCGGGAGGGCCGACAATGAGCAGTTCTTC. Its translation: CACRGLSGRADNEQFF. V gene TRBV30 combines with J gene TRBJ2-1; 10 bases are shared with TRBD2. V trimming: 6 bases; J trimming: 5 bases; junction bases outside the gene matches: 13. The CDR3 runs to 16 residues. Germline-derived CDR1 and CDR2 are GTSNPN and SVGIG (reference sequence).

The chain recombines TRBV4-1 with TRBJ1-1, with TRBD1 as a possible D gene (6 bases). Trimming took off 2 bases at V and 1 base at J, with 14 bases between the two ends. The germline V gene has CDR1 MGHRA and CDR2 YSYEKL. There are 16 residues in the CDR3. CDR3 sequence reads: CASSQFGGRGNTEAFF. CDR3 nucleotides: TGCGCCAGCAGCCAATTCGGAGGCAGGGGGAACACTGAAGCTTTCTTT.

CDR3 nucleotide sequence: TGCGCCAGCAGCCTCCGAGTGACTAGCACCGACTCCTACGAGCAGTACTTC. Amino acids: CASSLRVTSTDSYEQYF. The chain links TRBV4-1 to TRBJ2-7; 7 bases are shared with TRBD2. The CDR3 loop spans 17 amino acids. V shed 4 bases and J 0 bases; nucleotides not matched to a gene: 12. Germline values: CDR1 MGHRA, CDR2 YSYEKL.

The V call is TRBV7-9, the J call TRBJ1-2, with 7 bases identical to TRBD1. V lost 5 bases and J lost 13; bases outside the gene matches: 10. CDR3 size: 12 residues. Germline V lookup: CDR1 SEHNR, CDR2 FQNEAQ (reference sequence). For the CDR3, the DNA is TGTGCCAGCAGCCCCACGGCGGGACAGTCCACCTTC. This sequence encodes CASSPTAGQSTF.

The chain uses TRBV5-6 and TRBJ2-7; 7 nucleotides match TRBD2. Germline assignment: CDR1 SGHDT and CDR2 YYEEEE. This CDR3 is 12 amino acids long. The J segment lost 6 bases and the V segment lost 4 bases, leaving 4 bases of the junction unmatched. The CDR3 bases are TGTGCCAGCAGCCGACGACTAGCCGAGCAGTACTTC. Its protein product is CASSRRLAEQYF. The variable domain in full, with the rest retrieved from reference TRBV5-6 and TRBJ2-7, is DAGVTQSPTHLIKTRGQQVTLRCSPKSGHDTVSWYQQALGQGPQFIFQYYEEEERQRGNFPDRFSGHQFPNYSSELNVNALLLGDSALYLCASSRRLAEQYFGPGTRLTVT.

The chain joins TRBV6-1 to TRBJ2-7, with 9 bases matching TRBD1. The CDR3 is 15 amino acids. The V gene's germline CDR1 is MNHNS and CDR2 SASEGT. J lost 3 bases, V lost 1 base, and 4 bases had no gene match. The CDR3 sequence: CASSEDGTGLYEQYF. DNA for the CDR3: TGTGCCAGCAGTGAAGACGGGACAGGGCTCTACGAGCAGTACTTC.

This chain links TRBV18 with TRBJ1-5; possibly TRBD1 for D (6 bases). Trimming took 5 bases from V and 1 from J, leaving 12 bases between them. The CDR3 is 15 amino acids. Germline CDR1 and CDR2: KGHSH and LQKENI. The CDR3 region has the DNA TGTGCCAGCTCAGGGGGGGCAGGGAGCAATCAGCCCCAGCATTTT. It codes for CASSGGAGSNQPQHF.

The CDR3 DNA reads TGTGCCAGCACTCGGCGCGGGACAGAGTCCATCACAGATACGCAGTATTTT. It translates to CASTRRGTESITDTQYF. The genes are TRBV13 and TRBJ2-3; a weak D match, TRBD1 (7 bases). This CDR3 spans 17 amino acids. The germline V gene has CDR1 PRHDT and CDR2 FYEKMQ (reference sequence). The V gene lost 7 bases and the J gene lost 2 bases, with 22 bases spanning the gap.

This clone appeared a few times. The V call is TRBV10-3, the J call TRBJ2-2, with D unresolved. CDR1 is ENHRY, CDR2 SYGVKD, per germline. The CDR3 totals 13 residues. V lost 6 bases and J lost 2, with 7 bases in between. The CDR3: CAIRAENTGELFF. The CDR3 nucleotides are TGTGCCATCAGGGCAGAAAACACCGGGGAGCTGTTTTTT.

This chain links TRBV4-2 with TRBJ1-5; D gene ambiguous. The CDR3 consists of 15 residues. V was cut by 0 bases and J by 0 bases, with 6 bases left in between. Germline CDR1 is LGHNA and CDR2 is YNFKEQ. The CDR3 loop reads CASSQDHGSNQPQHF. In DNA form, the CDR3 reads TGTGCCAGCAGCCAAGATCACGGTAGCAATCAGCCCCAGCATTTT.

The V call is TRBV7-9, the J call TRBJ2-6, with D uncertain. The CDR3 runs 13 residues. CDR1 and CDR2 (germline): SEHNR, FQNEAQ (reference sequence). V lost 7 bases, J lost 0 bases, and 4 bases lay in between. CDR3 region: CASTGSGANVLTF. In nucleotides, the CDR3 is TGTGCCAGCACGGGCTCTGGGGCCAACGTCCTGACTTTC.

This clone has only one observation. The V and J genes are TRBV7-9 and TRBJ2-1; 9 bases match TRBD1. V dropped 2 bases and J dropped 8; count of bases not matched to a gene: 7. The CDR3 covers 15 residues. Germline assignment: CDR1 SEHNR and CDR2 FQNEAQ (reference sequence). The CDR3 DNA is TGTGCCAGCAGCTTAAGCGGGACAGGGATTGATGAGCAGTTCTTC. Translated: CASSLSGTGIDEQFF.

In DNA, the CDR3 is TGTGCCAGCAGCCACGGGGGGGAGCAGTACTTC. It encodes CASSHGGEQYF. The rearrangement uses TRBV11-2 and TRBJ2-7; 7 bases agree with TRBD2. The CDR3 spans 11 residues. The V and J ends lost 5 bases and 7 bases, in that order; junction bases with no gene match: 2. CDR1 and CDR2 from the germline V gene are SGHAT and FQNNGV.

A note on this clone: The junction differs from germline at one of its ends, possibly a read error. This rearrangement joins TRBV7-9 to TRBJ2-3; 7 bases are shared with TRBD2. Per the germline V gene, CDR1 is SEHNR and CDR2 is FQNEAQ (reference sequence). The CDR3 loop spans 8 amino acids. CDR3 protein: CASSGGGF. In DNA form, the CDR3 reads TGTGCCAGCAGCGGGGGGGGGTTT.

CDR3 DNA: TGTGCCAGCAGCAACGGGCTAGCTCCTATAGAGGATGAGCAGTTCTTC. This encodes CASSNGLAPIEDEQFF. The rearrangement links TRBV6-6 to TRBJ2-1, with D perhaps TRBD2 (5 bases). Germline CDR1 and CDR2: MNHNY and SVGAGI (reference sequence). The CDR3 runs 16 residues. V was shortened by 6 bases and J by 8 bases, with 23 bases between the two germline ends.

The rearrangement joins TRBV2 to TRBJ2-3, with 9 bases fitting TRBD2. Losses at the gene ends were 4 bases for V and 6 bases for J; bases not matched to a gene: 8. The CDR3 spans 15 residues. In germline, CDR1 is SNHLY, CDR2 FYNNEI. The CDR3 sequence: CASSGGGGARDTQYF. The CDR3 DNA reads as TGTGCCAGCAGTGGCGGCGGGGGGGCGAGGGATACGCAGTATTTT.

V usage is TRBV25-1 and J usage is TRBJ1-5; 9 bases agree with TRBD1. The CDR3 is 16 residues long. V was pared by 3 bases and J by 2 bases, with 5 bases of the junction left unmatched. Germline loops: CDR1 MGHDK, CDR2 SYGVNS. The CDR3 DNA follows: TGTGCCAGCAGTGACGACCGACAGGGGGGCAATCAGCCCCAGCATTTT. This gives the protein CASSDDRQGGNQPQHF.

The chain recombines TRBV29-1 with TRBJ2-1; 7 bases match TRBD1. The CDR3 totals 17 residues. Germline V lookup: CDR1 SQVTM, CDR2 ANQGSEA. V dropped 6 bases and J dropped 5; count of bases not matched to a gene: 19. CDR3 loop: CSVARQGIFIFDNEQFF. CDR3 in DNA: TGCAGCGTAGCACGACAGGGCATATTTATTTTCGACAATGAGCAGTTCTTC.

Here the CDR3 reads CASSFWSRAGGHTFYEQYF. CDR3 nucleotides: TGTGCCAGCAGCTTTTGGTCTAGGGCGGGGGGGCATACTTTCTACGAGCAGTACTTC. V is TRBV11-2 and J is TRBJ2-7; 9 nucleotides agree with TRBD2. Germline lookup yields CDR1 SGHAT and CDR2 FQNNGV. The CDR3 length is 19 residues. J gave up 3 bases and V 3 bases, and 18 bases lay outside the gene matches.

The chain couples TRBV4-1 to TRBJ2-7; 7 nucleotides agree with TRBD1. Germline loops: CDR1 MGHRA, CDR2 YSYEKL. This CDR3 region has 14 residues. After removal of 4 bases from V and 2 bases from J, the junction contained 5 bases not matched to a gene. As DNA, the CDR3 is TGCGCCAGCAGCCGGATCGGACAGGCCTACGAGCAGTACTTC. Residues: CASSRIGQAYEQYF.

The J gene is TRBJ1-2, the V gene TRBV5-1, with D unclear. V was shortened by 3 bases and J by 0 bases, with 12 bases between the two germline ends. The CDR3 contains 15 residues. Per germline, CDR1 SGHRS and CDR2 YFSETQ. The CDR3 loop is CASSWTGRANYGYTF. The CDR3 DNA reads as TGCGCCAGCAGCTGGACCGGGAGAGCTAACTATGGCTACACCTTC.

The chain links TRBV9 to TRBJ1-3; TRBD1 agrees at 7 bases. V shed 7 bases and J 2 bases; nucleotides not matched to a gene: 9. Germline values: CDR1 SGDLS, CDR2 YYNGEE. This CDR3 is 15 amino acids long. The CDR3 loop reads CASSYRGSTGNTIYF. For the CDR3, the DNA is TGTGCCAGCTCCTACAGGGGAAGTACTGGAAACACCATATATTTT.